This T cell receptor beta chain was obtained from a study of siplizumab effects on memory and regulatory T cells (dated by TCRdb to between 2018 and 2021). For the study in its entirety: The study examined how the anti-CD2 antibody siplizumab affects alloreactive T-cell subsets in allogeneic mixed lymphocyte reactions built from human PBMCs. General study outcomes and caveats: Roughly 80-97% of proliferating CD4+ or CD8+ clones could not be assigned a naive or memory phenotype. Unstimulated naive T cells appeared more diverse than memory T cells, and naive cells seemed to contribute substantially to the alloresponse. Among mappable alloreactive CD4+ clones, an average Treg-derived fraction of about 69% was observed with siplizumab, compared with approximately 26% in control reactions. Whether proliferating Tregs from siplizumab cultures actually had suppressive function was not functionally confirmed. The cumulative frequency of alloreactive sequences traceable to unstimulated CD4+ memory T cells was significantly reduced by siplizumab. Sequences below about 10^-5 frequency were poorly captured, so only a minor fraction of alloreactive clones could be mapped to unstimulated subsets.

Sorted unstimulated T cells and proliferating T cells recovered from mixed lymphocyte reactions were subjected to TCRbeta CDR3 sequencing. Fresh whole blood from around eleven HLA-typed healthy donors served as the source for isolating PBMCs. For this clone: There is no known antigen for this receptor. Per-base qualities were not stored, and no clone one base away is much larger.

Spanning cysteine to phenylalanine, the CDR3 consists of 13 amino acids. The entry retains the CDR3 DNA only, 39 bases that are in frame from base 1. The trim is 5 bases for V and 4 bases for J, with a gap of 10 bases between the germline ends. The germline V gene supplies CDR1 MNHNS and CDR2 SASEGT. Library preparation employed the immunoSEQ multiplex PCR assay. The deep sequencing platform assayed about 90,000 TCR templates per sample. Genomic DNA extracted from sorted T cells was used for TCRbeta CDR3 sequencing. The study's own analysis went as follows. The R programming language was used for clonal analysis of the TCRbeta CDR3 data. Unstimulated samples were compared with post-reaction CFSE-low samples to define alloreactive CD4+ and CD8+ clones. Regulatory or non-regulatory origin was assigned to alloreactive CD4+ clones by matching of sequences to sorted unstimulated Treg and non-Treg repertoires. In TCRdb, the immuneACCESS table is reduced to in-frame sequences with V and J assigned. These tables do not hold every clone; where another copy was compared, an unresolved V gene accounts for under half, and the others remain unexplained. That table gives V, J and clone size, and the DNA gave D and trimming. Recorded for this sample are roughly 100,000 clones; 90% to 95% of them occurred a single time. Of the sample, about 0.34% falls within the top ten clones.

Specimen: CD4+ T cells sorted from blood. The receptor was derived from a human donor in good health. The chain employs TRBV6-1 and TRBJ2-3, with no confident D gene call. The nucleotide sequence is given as TGTGCCAGCAGTACAAGGGTCGCAGATACGCAGTATTTT. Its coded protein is CASSTRVADTQYF.